The entry that follows covers one TCR beta chain sequence. Its target is not known. The PCR contained 60 Vbeta and 13 Jbeta primers. Repertoires were generated with immunoSEQ multiplex PCR, while TCRdb's copy carries only in-frame clones and drops some. This table holds 150,000 to 170,000 clones, around 84% found once. The sample belongs to a study of cytomegalovirus exposure and HLA in healthy donors. Study outcomes and limitations: Most subjects' HLA-A and HLA-B alleles were reportedly predicted from TCR beta sequences. Researchers had no immune exposure information except CMV serostatus available. In an earlier analysis, most TCR beta V segments were productive about 87% or about 30% of the time.

Germline loops: CDR1 SGHNT, CDR2 YENEEA. Trimming at V came to 1 base and at J to 7 bases, leaving 8 bases not matched to a gene. CDR3 length: 15 residues. The chain links TRBV11-3 to TRBJ2-7; 9 positions match TRBD2. The sample was PBMCs. This sequence originates from a woman in her thirties or forties in good health and CMV-seropositive. CDR3 nucleotide sequence: TGTGCCAGCAGCTTAGCCGGCTTAGCGGGAGAAGAGCAGTACTTC. It encodes CASSLAGLAGEEQYF.